Each of the 15 T cell receptor beta chains below was sequenced from the same sample in a study of blood T cell repertoires in COVID-19. The protocol was immunoSEQ multiplex PCR, while the TCRdb copy is restricted to in-frame clones and leaves out a portion. The table lists some 170,000 clones, roughly 93% of them singletons, with less than 2% in the top ten. The sample taken for sequencing was peripheral blood. These receptors came from a woman aged 55-75 years with COVID-19, enrolled during active disease.

The rearrangement joins TRBV9 to TRBJ1-4; D uncertain. Trimming stripped 0 bases from V and 4 bases from J, with 10 bases between. The CDR3 is made up of 15 amino acids. Germline V gene lookup returns CDR1 SGDLS and CDR2 YYNGEE. Here the CDR3 reads CASSVAGSNNEKLFF. In DNA form, the CDR3 reads TGTGCCAGCAGCGTAGCAGGCAGCAATAATGAAAAACTGTTTTTT.

The chain recombines TRBV30 with TRBJ1-4; TRBD1 aligns across 7 bases. In germline, CDR1 is GTSNPN, CDR2 SVGIG (reference sequence). V trimming: 5 bases; J trimming: 7 bases; junction bases outside the gene matches: 10. The length of the CDR3 is 14 residues. This CDR3 reads CAWARDSVAEKLFF. The CDR3 DNA is TGTGCCTGGGCCCGGGACAGCGTTGCTGAAAAACTGTTTTTT.

This clone is a singleton in its sample. This rearrangement joins TRBV7-3 to TRBJ1-2; no definite D call. The CDR3 runs to 14 residues. The V gene's germline CDR1 is SGHTA and CDR2 FQGTGA. V lost 5 bases and J 4 bases, leaving 14 bases between the germline ends. This CDR3 is CASSPGGRSYGYTF. In DNA form, the CDR3 reads TGTGCCAGCAGCCCCGGAGGGCGGAGCTATGGCTACACCTTC.

The chain couples TRBV5-5 to TRBJ2-3; D possibly corresponds to TRBD1 (5 bases). The ends were cut back, 5 bases at V and 5 bases at J, with 15 bases in the middle. This CDR3 has 14 residues. The germline CDR1 and CDR2 sequences are SGHKS and YYEKEE (reference sequence). DNA for the CDR3: TGTGCCAGCAGTTCAGGGAATATTGGAGATACGCAGTATTTT. Translating gives CASSSGNIGDTQYF.

V usage is TRBV15 and J usage is TRBJ1-4, with 9 bases lining up with TRBD1. Germline trimming cut 0 bases from V and 8 bases from J; bases unmatched to any gene: 16. Germline CDR1 and CDR2: LNHNV and YYDKDF (reference sequence). The CDR3 covers 19 residues. The CDR3 loop is CATSRDSLGGDRVGEKLFF. CDR3 sequence (DNA): TGTGCCACCAGCAGAGATAGTTTGGGAGGGGACAGGGTTGGGGAAAAACTGTTTTTT.

Concerning this clone: The same CDR3 also results from other DNA sequences found in this sample. The chain has TRBV5-1 and TRBJ1-5; D is unresolved. This CDR3 is 14 amino acids long. V dropped 1 base and J dropped 4 bases, with 9 bases sitting between them. Germline CDR1 SGHRS, CDR2 YFSETQ. The CDR3 reads CASSLLGGNQPQHF. DNA for the CDR3: TGCGCCAGCAGCTTGTTAGGAGGGAATCAGCCCCAGCATTTT.

This clone was picked up one time. This chain links TRBV7-2 with TRBJ2-2; the D gene is possibly TRBD1 (5 bases). V shed 11 bases and J shed 0 bases, with 10 bases lying between them. The CDR3 has 13 residues. CDR1 and CDR2 (germline): SGHTA, FQGNSA. The CDR3 region is CARLTANTGELFF. The CDR3 bases are TGTGCCCGTTTGACAGCGAACACCGGGGAGCTGTTTTTT.

The gene calls are TRBV9 and TRBJ2-1; 9 nucleotides match TRBD1. The ends lost 0 bases at V and 5 bases at J; junction bases unmatched: 9. Looked up from germline, CDR1 is SGDLS and CDR2 is YYNGEE. The CDR3 contains 17 residues. CDR3 DNA: TGTGCCAGCAGCGTAGCTCGGACAGGGGCTGTTAACAATGAGCAGTTCTTC. Encoded protein: CASSVARTGAVNNEQFF. The complete variable domain, with remaining parts taken from reference TRBV9 and TRBJ2-1, reads DSGVTQTPKHLITATGQRVTLRCSPRSGDLSVYWYQQSLDQGLQFLIQYYNGEERAKGNILERFSAQQFPDLHSELNLSSLELGDSALYFCASSVARTGAVNNEQFFGPGTRLTVL.

The chain joins TRBV12-3 or TRBV12-4 to TRBJ1-1, with TRBD1 as a possible D gene (6 bases). CDR3 length: 12 residues. V lost 7 bases and J lost 4, with 10 bases in between. The CDR3 spells CASTQGSTEAFF. The CDR3 bases are TGTGCCAGCACCCAGGGGAGCACTGAAGCTTTCTTT.

The V and J genes are TRBV30 and TRBJ1-1; the D gene is possibly TRBD1 (6 bases). V was cut by 1 base and J by 13 bases, with 16 bases left in between. Germline assignment: CDR1 GTSNPN and CDR2 SVGIG (reference sequence). The CDR3 covers 12 residues. This CDR3 is CAWSAIVYRVFF. In DNA, the CDR3 is TGTGCCTGGAGTGCCATAGTATACAGGGTTTTCTTT.

CDR3 bases: TGTGCCAGCAGTGCCACTAGCGGGGGGTACAATGAGCAGTTCTTC. Translation: CASSATSGGYNEQFF. V is TRBV25-1 and J is TRBJ2-1, with TRBD2 matching 12 bases. This CDR3 has 15 amino acids. The J segment lost 4 bases and the V segment lost 4 bases, leaving 2 bases of the junction unmatched. Germline V gene sequence: CDR1 MGHDK, CDR2 SYGVNS. Using reference TRBV25-1 and TRBJ2-1 for the parts outside the CDR3, the full variable domain is EADIYQTPRYLVIGTGKKITLECSQTMGHDKMYWYQQDPGMELHLIHYSYGVNSTEKGDLSSESTVSRIRTEHFPLTLESARPSHTSQYLCASSATSGGYNEQFFGPGTRLTVL.

The V and J genes are TRBV18 and TRBJ2-3, with D perhaps TRBD1 (6 bases). Germline CDR1 reads KGHSH; CDR2 reads LQKENI. V shed 2 bases and J shed 1 base, with 13 bases lying between them. The CDR3 runs 16 residues. The CDR3 region is CASSPGQGTGTDTQYF. The CDR3 region has the DNA TGTGCCAGCTCACCAGGGCAGGGGACCGGCACAGATACGCAGTATTTT.

The chain joins TRBV4-2 to TRBJ1-1; D ambiguous. The germline CDR1 and CDR2 sequences are LGHNA and YNFKEQ. The CDR3 consists of 12 residues. The ends were cut back, 4 bases at V and 10 bases at J, with 13 bases in the middle. For the CDR3, the DNA is TGTGCCAGCAGCCTACAACAGACGGTAGCTTTCTTT. Translating gives CASSLQQTVAFF.

This clone was recorded once. The DNA of the CDR3 is TGTGCCAGCAGCTTGCCAGCGGGTGACACAGATACGCAGTATTTT. Translating gives CASSLPAGDTDTQYF. The chain joins TRBV5-5 to TRBJ2-3, with a tentative D call TRBD2 (6 bases). The CDR3 spans 15 residues. Germline V gene sequence: CDR1 SGHKS, CDR2 YYEKEE (reference sequence). Trimming cost V 1 base and J 2 bases, with 11 bases left between them.

The chain employs TRBV5-1 and TRBJ1-3; D gene unclear. Per germline, CDR1 SGHRS and CDR2 YFSETQ. With 1 base removed from V and 2 bases from J, the gap between germline ends came to 7 bases. This CDR3 comprises 14 residues. CDR3 sequence: CASSLTVTGNTIYF. The CDR3 coding sequence is TGCGCCAGCAGCTTGACGGTAACTGGAAACACCATATATTTT.